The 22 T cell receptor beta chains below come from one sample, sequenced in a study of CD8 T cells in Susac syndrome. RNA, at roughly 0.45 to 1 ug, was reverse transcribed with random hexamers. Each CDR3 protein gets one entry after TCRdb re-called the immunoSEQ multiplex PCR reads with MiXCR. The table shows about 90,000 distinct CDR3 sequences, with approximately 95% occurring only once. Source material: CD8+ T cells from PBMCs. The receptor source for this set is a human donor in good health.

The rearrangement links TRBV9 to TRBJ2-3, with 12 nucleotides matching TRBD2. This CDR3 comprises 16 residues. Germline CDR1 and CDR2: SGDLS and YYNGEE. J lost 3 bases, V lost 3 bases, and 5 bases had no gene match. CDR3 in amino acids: CASSARTSGETDTQYF. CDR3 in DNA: TGTGCCAGCAGCGCCCGGACTAGCGGGGAAACAGATACGCAGTATTTT. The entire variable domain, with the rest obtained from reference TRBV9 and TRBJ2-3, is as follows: DSGVTQTPKHLITATGQRVTLRCSPRSGDLSVYWYQQSLDQGLQFLIQYYNGEERAKGNILERFSAQQFPDLHSELNLSSLELGDSALYFCASSARTSGETDTQYFGPGTRLTVL.

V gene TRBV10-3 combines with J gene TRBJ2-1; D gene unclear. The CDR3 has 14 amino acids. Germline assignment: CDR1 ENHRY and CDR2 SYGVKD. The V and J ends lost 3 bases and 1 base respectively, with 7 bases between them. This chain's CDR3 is CAISDGDSYNEQFF. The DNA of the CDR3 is TGTGCCATCAGTGATGGGGATTCCTACAATGAGCAGTTCTTC.

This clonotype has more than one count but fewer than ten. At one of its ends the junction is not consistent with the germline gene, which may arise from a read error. This CDR3 is CASSLAGEQYF. The CDR3 DNA is TGTGCCAGCAGTCTAGCGGGGGAGCAGTACTTC. The genes are TRBV12-3 or TRBV12-4 and TRBJ2-7, with 9 bases matching TRBD2. CDR3 length equals 11 residues.

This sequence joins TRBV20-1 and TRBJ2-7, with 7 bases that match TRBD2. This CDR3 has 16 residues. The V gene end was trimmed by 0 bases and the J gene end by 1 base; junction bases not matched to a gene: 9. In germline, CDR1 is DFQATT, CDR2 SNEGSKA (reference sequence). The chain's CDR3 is CSARDVSGVSSYEQYF. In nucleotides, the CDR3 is TGCAGTGCTAGAGATGTGAGCGGGGTGAGTTCCTACGAGCAGTACTTC.

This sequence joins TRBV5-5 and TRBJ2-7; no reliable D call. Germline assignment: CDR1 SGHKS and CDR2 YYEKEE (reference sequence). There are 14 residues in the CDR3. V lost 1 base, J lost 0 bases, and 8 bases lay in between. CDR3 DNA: TGTGCCAGCAGCTTGAGCATAAGCTCCTACGAGCAGTACTTC. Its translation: CASSLSISSYEQYF.

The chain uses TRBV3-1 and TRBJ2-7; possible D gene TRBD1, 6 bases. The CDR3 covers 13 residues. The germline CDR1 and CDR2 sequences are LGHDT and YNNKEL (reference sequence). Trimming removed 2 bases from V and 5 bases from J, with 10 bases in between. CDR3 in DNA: TGTGCCAGCAGCCAACCCAGGGGAGACGAGCAGTACTTC. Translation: CASSQPRGDEQYF.

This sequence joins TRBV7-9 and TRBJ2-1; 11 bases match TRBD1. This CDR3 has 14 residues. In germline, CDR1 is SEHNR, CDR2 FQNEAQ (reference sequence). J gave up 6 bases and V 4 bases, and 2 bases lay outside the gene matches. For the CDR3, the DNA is TGTGCCAGCAGCTGGACAGGGGGCTTCAATGAGCAGTTCTTC. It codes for CASSWTGGFNEQFF. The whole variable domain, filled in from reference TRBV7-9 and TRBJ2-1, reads DTGVSQNPRHKITKRGQNVTFRCDPISEHNRLYWYRQTLGQGPEFLTYFQNEAQLEKSRLLSDRFSAERPKGSFSTLEIQRTEQGDSAMYLCASSWTGGFNEQFFGPGTRLTVL.

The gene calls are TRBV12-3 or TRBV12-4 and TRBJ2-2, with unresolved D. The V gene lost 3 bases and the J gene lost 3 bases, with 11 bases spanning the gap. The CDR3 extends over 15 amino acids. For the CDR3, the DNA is TGTGCCAGCAGTTTTGTGTTTGGGTACACCGGGGAGCTGTTTTTT. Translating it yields CASSFVFGYTGELFF.

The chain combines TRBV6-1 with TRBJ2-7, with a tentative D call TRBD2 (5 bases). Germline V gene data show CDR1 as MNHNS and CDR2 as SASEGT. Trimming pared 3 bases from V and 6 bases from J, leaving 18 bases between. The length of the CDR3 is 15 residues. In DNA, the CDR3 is TGTGCCAGCAGTGAGGAGGACTGGACCCCGTCCGAGCAGTACTTC. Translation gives CASSEEDWTPSEQYF.

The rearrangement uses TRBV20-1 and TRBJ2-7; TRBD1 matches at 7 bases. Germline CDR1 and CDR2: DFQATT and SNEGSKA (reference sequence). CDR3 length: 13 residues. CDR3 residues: CSAEDRLEDEQYF. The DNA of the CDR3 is TGCAGCGCGGAGGACAGGCTGGAGGACGAGCAGTACTTC.

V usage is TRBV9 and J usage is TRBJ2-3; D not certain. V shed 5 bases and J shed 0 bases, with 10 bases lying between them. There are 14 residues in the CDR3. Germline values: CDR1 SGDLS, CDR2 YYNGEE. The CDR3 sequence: CASSSGDSTDTQYF. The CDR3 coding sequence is TGTGCCAGCAGTAGTGGAGACAGCACAGATACGCAGTATTTT.

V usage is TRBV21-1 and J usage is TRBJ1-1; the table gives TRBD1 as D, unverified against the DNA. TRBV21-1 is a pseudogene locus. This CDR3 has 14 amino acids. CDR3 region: CASSKVQGVTEAFF. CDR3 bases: TGTGCCAGCAGCAAAGTACAGGGGGTCACTGAAGCTTTCTTT.

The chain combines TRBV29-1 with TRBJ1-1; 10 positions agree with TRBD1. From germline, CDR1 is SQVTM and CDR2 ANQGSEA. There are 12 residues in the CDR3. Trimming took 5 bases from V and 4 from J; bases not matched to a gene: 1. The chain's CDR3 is CSVRTGGTEAFF. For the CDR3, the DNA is TGCAGCGTTAGGACAGGGGGCACTGAAGCTTTCTTT.

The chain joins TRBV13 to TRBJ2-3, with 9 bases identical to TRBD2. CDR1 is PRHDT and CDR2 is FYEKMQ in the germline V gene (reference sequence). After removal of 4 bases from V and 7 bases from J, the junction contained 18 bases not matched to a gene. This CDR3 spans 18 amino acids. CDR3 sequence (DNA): TGTGCCAGCAGCTCCCCATCCGGAGCGGGGGGCCTAAGGCATACGCAGTATTTT. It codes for CASSSPSGAGGLRHTQYF. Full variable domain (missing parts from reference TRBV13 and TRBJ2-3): AAGVIQSPRHLIKEKRETATLKCYPIPRHDTVYWYQQGPGQDPQFLISFYEKMQSDKGSIPDRFSAQQFSDYHSELNMSSLELGDSALYFCASSSPSGAGGLRHTQYFGPGTRLTVL.

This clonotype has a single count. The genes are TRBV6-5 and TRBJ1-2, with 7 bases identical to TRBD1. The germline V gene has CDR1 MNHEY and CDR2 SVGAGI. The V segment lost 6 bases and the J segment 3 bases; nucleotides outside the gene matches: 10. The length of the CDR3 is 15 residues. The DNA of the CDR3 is TGTGCCAGCAGCAAATCACAGGGGAAGGACTATGGCTACACCTTC. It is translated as CASSKSQGKDYGYTF.

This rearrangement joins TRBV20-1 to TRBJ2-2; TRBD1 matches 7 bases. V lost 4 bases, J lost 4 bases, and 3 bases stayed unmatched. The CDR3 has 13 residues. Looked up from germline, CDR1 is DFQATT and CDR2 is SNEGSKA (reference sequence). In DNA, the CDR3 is TGCAGTGCTAACGGACAGGTCACCGGGGAGCTGTTTTTT. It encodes CSANGQVTGELFF.

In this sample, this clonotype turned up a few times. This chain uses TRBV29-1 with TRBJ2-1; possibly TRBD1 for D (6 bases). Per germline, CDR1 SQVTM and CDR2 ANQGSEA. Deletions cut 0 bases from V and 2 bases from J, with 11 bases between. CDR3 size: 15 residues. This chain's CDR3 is CSVEDRRGTYNEQFF. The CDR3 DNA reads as TGCAGCGTTGAAGATCGCAGGGGAACCTACAATGAGCAGTTCTTC.

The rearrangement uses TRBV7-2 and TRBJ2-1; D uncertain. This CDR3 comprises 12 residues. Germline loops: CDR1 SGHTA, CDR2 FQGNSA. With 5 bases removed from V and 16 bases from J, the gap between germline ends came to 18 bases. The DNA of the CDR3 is TGTGCCAGCAGCCCTCCGTATTTTACCCTCTTCTTC. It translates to CASSPPYFTLFF.

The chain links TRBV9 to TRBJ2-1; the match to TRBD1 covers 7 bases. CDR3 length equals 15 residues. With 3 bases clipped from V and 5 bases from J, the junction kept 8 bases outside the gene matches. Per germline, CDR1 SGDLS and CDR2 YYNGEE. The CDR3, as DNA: TGTGCCAGCAGCGCCCCACAGGGGCCGGACAATGAGCAGTTCTTC. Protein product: CASSAPQGPDNEQFF.

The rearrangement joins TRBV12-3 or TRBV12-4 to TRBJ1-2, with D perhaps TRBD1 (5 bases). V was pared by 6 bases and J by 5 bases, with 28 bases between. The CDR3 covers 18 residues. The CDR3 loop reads CASRSMGPVGWSGYGYTF. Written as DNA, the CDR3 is TGTGCCAGCAGATCCATGGGGCCAGTGGGCTGGTCTGGGTATGGCTACACCTTC.

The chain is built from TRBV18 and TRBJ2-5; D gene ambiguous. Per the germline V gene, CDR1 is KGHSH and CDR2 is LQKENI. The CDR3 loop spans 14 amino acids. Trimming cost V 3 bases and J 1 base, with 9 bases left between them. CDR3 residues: CASSPPLSQETQYF. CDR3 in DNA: TGTGCCAGCTCACCTCCTTTGTCCCAAGAGACCCAGTACTTC.

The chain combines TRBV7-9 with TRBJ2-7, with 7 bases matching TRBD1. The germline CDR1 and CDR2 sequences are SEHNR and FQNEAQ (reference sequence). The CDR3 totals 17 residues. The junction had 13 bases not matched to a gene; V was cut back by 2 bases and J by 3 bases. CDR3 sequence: CASSLSSGWGQFYEQYF. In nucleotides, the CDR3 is TGTGCCAGCAGCTTATCCTCTGGGTGGGGACAGTTCTACGAGCAGTACTTC.